These 10 T cell receptor beta chains came from one sample sequenced in a study of shared clonotypes between healthy human individuals (dated by TCRdb to between 2020 and 2021). For the CD8 naive samples, CD45RO-negative cells were positively selected for CCR7, yielding a CD45RA+CCR7+ population from which TemRA cells were excluded. Libraries came from the immunoSEQ multiplex PCR assay. This immuneACCESS table, as held by TCRdb, lists in-frame sequences with V and J called but not all clones. Of the missing ones, under half trace to an unresolved V gene in checked studies; the others have no known cause. In this sample the table shows roughly 2,000,000 clones, 93% of which occur a single time. About 1.7% of the sample comes from the top ten. Sample: naive CD8+ T cells from PBMCs. The sample's cell subset or site, from its label and the paper: CD45RA+CCR7+. The receptors derive from a man between 18 and 29 years old in good health. Some clones in this sample may be carry-over from other donors' samples.

This clone has only one observation. V usage is TRBV27 and J usage is TRBJ2-7; 8 nucleotides line up with TRBD2. Germline assignment: CDR1 MNHEY and CDR2 SMNVEV (reference sequence). CDR3 size: 15 residues. The V and J ends lost 8 bases and 5 bases, in that order; junction bases with no gene match: 14. The CDR3 spells CASFAGGAGRDEQYF. CDR3 bases: TGTGCCAGCTTCGCGGGGGGTGCGGGGAGGGACGAGCAGTACTTC.

V is TRBV5-4 and J is TRBJ2-7; TRBD1 matches at 10 bases. This CDR3 has 15 amino acids. V lost 5 bases, J lost 3 bases, and 8 bases stayed unmatched. Germline lookup yields CDR1 SGHNT and CDR2 YYREEE (reference sequence). In DNA form, the CDR3 reads TGTGCCAGCAGGGAGGGACAGGGGACACTCTACGAGCAGTACTTC. Translation gives CASREGQGTLYEQYF.

The chain uses TRBV2 and TRBJ2-5; D is possibly TRBD2 (6 bases). The germline V gene has CDR1 SNHLY and CDR2 FYNNEI. V was clipped by 4 bases and J by 7 bases, with 19 bases between them. This CDR3 has 15 amino acids. The CDR3 spells CASSGEAPNVGTQYF. The CDR3 nucleotides are TGTGCCAGCAGTGGGGAGGCCCCTAACGTAGGGACCCAGTACTTC.

A note on this clone: A junction boundary mismatches the germline segment, possibly from a read error. The V and J genes are TRBV29-1 and TRBJ2-1; D assignment may be TRBD1 or TRBD2 (7 bases each). The germline CDR1 and CDR2 sequences are SQVTM and ANQGSEA. The CDR3 is made up of 17 amino acids. The chain's CDR3 is CSVVGGGWTNNVGEQFF. For the CDR3, the DNA is TGCAGTGTTGTGGGAGGGGGCTGGACAAACAACGTGGGCGAGCAGTTCTTC.

This chain connects TRBV10-3 to TRBJ2-7, with 8 bases lining up with TRBD2. The CDR3 runs 12 residues. The V segment lost 10 bases and the J segment 4 bases; nucleotides outside the gene matches: 6. CDR1 and CDR2 from the germline V gene are ENHRY and SYGVKD. CDR3 amino acids: CATGTSLYEQYF. CDR3 coding DNA: TGTGCCACAGGGACTAGTCTTTACGAGCAGTACTTC.

V gene TRBV5-4 combines with J gene TRBJ2-3; D uncertain. V was clipped by 4 bases and J by 2 bases, with 11 bases between them. Germline CDR1 is SGHNT and CDR2 is YYREEE (reference sequence). The CDR3 runs 14 residues. The CDR3 DNA reads as TGTGCCAGCAGCCACAGACTCAACACAGATACGCAGTATTTT. It yields the protein CASSHRLNTDTQYF.

The V call is TRBV7-9, the J call TRBJ2-5, with D uncertain. CDR1 is SEHNR, CDR2 FQNEAQ, per germline (reference sequence). The CDR3 length is 11 residues. The V gene lost 8 bases and the J gene lost 5 bases, with 9 bases spanning the gap. The DNA for the CDR3 is TGTGCCAGCCCGTATTCGGAGACCCAGTACTTC. It translates to CASPYSETQYF.

As regards this clone: This specimen includes other DNA sequences encoding the same CDR3. This rearrangement joins TRBV28 to TRBJ2-3; 8 bases match TRBD2. The CDR3 consists of 14 residues. CDR1 and CDR2 (germline): MDHEN, SYDVKM. With 3 bases clipped from V and 3 bases from J, the junction kept 2 bases outside the gene matches. The CDR3, as DNA: TGTGCCAGCAGTTTTTTAGCGGGAACAGATACGCAGTATTTT. Protein: CASSFLAGTDTQYF.

The chain has TRBV11-3 and TRBJ2-1; 7 nucleotides match TRBD2. The CDR3 runs 15 residues. Germline V gives CDR1 SGHNT, CDR2 YENEEA. Losses at the gene ends were 1 base for V and 3 bases for J; bases not matched to a gene: 3. The CDR3 sequence is CASSLALAVYNEQFF. CDR3 DNA sequence: TGTGCCAGCAGCTTAGCTCTAGCGGTCTACAATGAGCAGTTCTTC.

This clone was seen a single time. The V call is TRBV4-1, the J call TRBJ2-1; 7 bases are a match to TRBD1. Trimming cost V 3 bases and J 12 bases; bases outside gene matches: 17. CDR3 length: 16 residues. The germline CDR1 and CDR2 sequences are MGHRA and YSYEKL. CDR3 DNA: TGCGCCAGCAGCCAGCACCGGGACAGCCCTAATGTGGGGCAGTTCTTC. Protein product: CASSQHRDSPNVGQFF.